The 32 T cell receptor beta chains given below trace back to one sample, sequenced in a study of blood T cell repertoires in COVID-19. Sequencing used immunoSEQ multiplex PCR; TCRdb keeps in-frame clones, though not all of them. The data hold around 270,000 clones, with around 87% observed a single time. The specimen sequenced was peripheral blood. The receptor source for this set is a woman in her forties or fifties with acute or convalescent COVID-19.

The CDR3 nucleotides are TGTGCCAGTATAAGATTGAGGGGAGGCGAAAAACTGTTTTTT. It translates to CASIRLRGGEKLFF. The rearrangement uses TRBV19 and TRBJ1-4; the D gene is possibly TRBD1 (5 bases). Trimming removed 7 bases at V and 8 bases at J, with 17 bases between. The germline CDR1 and CDR2 sequences are LNHDA and SQIVND (reference sequence). The CDR3 has 14 residues.

This chain connects TRBV24-1 to TRBJ2-1; no clear D. V gave up 4 bases and J gave up 1 base, with 13 bases separating them. The CDR3 extends over 16 amino acids. Germline assignment: CDR1 KGHDR and CDR2 SFDVKD. CDR3 nucleotides: TGTGCCACCAGTGACCTGCATAGTATATCCTACAATGAGCAGTTCTTC. Its translation: CATSDLHSISYNEQFF.

The chain recombines TRBV15 with TRBJ1-2, with D possibly TRBD1 on 5 matching bases. The CDR3 runs to 14 residues. Trimming took off 3 bases at V and 6 bases at J, with 14 bases between the two ends. CDR1 is LNHNV, CDR2 YYDKDF, per germline (reference sequence). The CDR3 loop is CATSRATDIHGYTF. The CDR3 DNA sequence: TGTGCCACCAGCAGGGCGACAGATATCCATGGCTACACCTTC.

This sequence joins TRBV28 and TRBJ2-1; 13 positions agree with TRBD2. CDR1 MDHEN and CDR2 SYDVKM come from the germline V gene. The CDR3 has 15 residues. With 6 bases clipped from V and 9 bases from J, the junction kept 8 bases outside the gene matches. The CDR3 DNA reads TGTGCCAGCAGCGAACTAGCGGGAGGGCCGGGTGAGCAGTTCTTC. This encodes CASSELAGGPGEQFF.

V usage is TRBV19 and J usage is TRBJ1-2, with D unclear. Germline V gene sequence: CDR1 LNHDA, CDR2 SQIVND (reference sequence). This CDR3 is built from 13 residues. V was shortened by 7 bases and J by 6 bases, with 15 bases between the two germline ends. CDR3 DNA: TGTGCCAGTACCACTACCGCCGGGGATGGCTACACCTTC. The encoded protein is CASTTTAGDGYTF.

Notes on this clone: The same CDR3 also results from other DNA sequences found in this sample. This sequence joins TRBV24-1 and TRBJ2-7, with D unresolved. CDR3 length: 12 amino acids. Germline V gene sequence: CDR1 KGHDR, CDR2 SFDVKD. V lost 2 bases, J lost 4 bases, and 5 bases lay in between. The CDR3 loop is CATSDSSYEQYF. The CDR3 DNA is TGTGCCACCAGTGATTCCTCGTACGAGCAGTACTTC.

The V and J genes are TRBV28 and TRBJ2-1, with 13 bases aligning to TRBD2. The junction had 8 bases not matched to a gene; V was cut back by 5 bases and J by 7 bases. Germline V gene data show CDR1 as MDHEN and CDR2 as SYDVKM. The CDR3 has 16 residues. CDR3 coding DNA: TGTGCCAGCAGTACCACTAGCGGGAGGGACTTTAATGAGCAGTTCTTC. Its protein product is CASSTTSGRDFNEQFF.

CDR3 residues: CASSLAGEQETQYF. The CDR3 DNA follows: TGTGCCAGCAGCTTAGCGGGAGAACAAGAGACCCAGTACTTC. This rearrangement joins TRBV5-6 to TRBJ2-5, with 8 bases matching TRBD2. Trimming cost V 2 bases and J 2 bases; bases outside gene matches: 2. Germline loops: CDR1 SGHDT, CDR2 YYEEEE. The CDR3 has 14 residues.

The chain joins TRBV18 to TRBJ2-5, with D possibly being TRBD1 (5 bases). Germline CDR1 and CDR2: KGHSH and LQKENI. Trimming cost V 6 bases and J 5 bases, with 16 bases left between them. The CDR3 is 14 amino acids. In nucleotides, the CDR3 is TGTGCCAGCTCCATCCTGTGGGGCATGGAGACCCAGTACTTC. Translating it yields CASSILWGMETQYF.

The chain joins TRBV27 to TRBJ2-7, with 10 bases lining up with TRBD1. The CDR3 is 15 residues long. Germline V gene data show CDR1 as MNHEY and CDR2 as SMNVEV (reference sequence). The trim removed 4 bases at V and 2 bases at J, leaving 5 bases unmatched. The CDR3 protein is CASSSGQGTAYEQYF. CDR3 sequence (DNA): TGTGCCAGCAGTTCGGGACAGGGGACAGCCTACGAGCAGTACTTC.

The chain is built from TRBV7-2 and TRBJ1-3, with a tentative D call TRBD1 (6 bases). Germline-derived CDR1 and CDR2 are SGHTA and FQGNSA. The length of the CDR3 is 17 residues. The V end was cut by 4 bases, the J end by 0 bases, with 16 bases between. CDR3 sequence (DNA): TGTGCCAGCAGCTACTCGACAGGAGGTTACTCTGGAAACACCATATATTTT. It encodes CASSYSTGGYSGNTIYF.

The chain uses TRBV28 and TRBJ2-1, with D tentatively TRBD2 (6 bases). Deletions cut 3 bases from V and 8 bases from J, with 17 bases between. The CDR3 totals 15 residues. The germline gives CDR1 MDHEN, CDR2 SYDVKM. DNA of the CDR3: TGTGCCAGCAGTTTGGGCAGGGAGGATGTACATGAGCAGTTCTTC. Its translation: CASSLGREDVHEQFF.

The chain recombines TRBV19 with TRBJ1-1; D is possibly TRBD1 (5 bases). CDR3 size: 14 residues. V gave up 2 bases and J gave up 6 bases, with 13 bases separating them. Per the germline V gene, CDR1 is LNHDA and CDR2 is SQIVND (reference sequence). The chain's CDR3 is CASSIILWGAEAFF. Written as DNA, the CDR3 is TGTGCCAGTAGTATAATTTTATGGGGGGCTGAAGCTTTCTTT.

The rearrangement links TRBV28 to TRBJ1-2; 8 nucleotides agree with TRBD1. This CDR3 has 16 residues. V shed 0 bases and J 6 bases; nucleotides not matched to a gene: 9. Germline lookup yields CDR1 MDHEN and CDR2 SYDVKM. As DNA, the CDR3 is TGTGCCAGCAGTTTATGGCCAACGGACAGGGCGCATGGCTACACCTTC. Amino acid sequence: CASSLWPTDRAHGYTF.

The chain employs TRBV3-1 (or the pseudogene TRBV3-2) and TRBJ2-5; TRBD2 matches 11 bases. Germline CDR1 LGHDT, CDR2 YNNKEL (reference sequence). There are 17 residues in the CDR3. After removal of 0 bases from V and 5 bases from J, the junction contained 8 bases not matched to a gene. The CDR3: CASSQDATSGIYETQYF. CDR3 nucleotides: TGTGCCAGCAGCCAAGACGCGACTAGCGGGATCTATGAGACCCAGTACTTC.

This chain uses TRBV30 with TRBJ1-1, with TRBD1 matching over 7 bases. This CDR3 region has 15 residues. The trim removed 8 bases at V and 0 bases at J, leaving 12 bases unmatched. CDR1 and CDR2 from the germline V gene are GTSNPN and SVGIG (reference sequence). The CDR3 nucleotides read TGTGCCGGTACATCCGGGACAGTGATGAACACTGAAGCTTTCTTT. It yields the protein CAGTSGTVMNTEAFF. Using reference TRBV30 and TRBJ1-1 for the parts outside the CDR3, the full variable domain is SQTIHQWPATLVQPVGSPLSLECTVEGTSNPNLYWYRQAAGRGLQLLFYSVGIGQISSEVPQNLSASRPQDRQFILSSKKLLLSDSGFYLCAGTSGTVMNTEAFFGQGTRLTVV.

The chain is built from TRBV3-1 (or the pseudogene TRBV3-2) and TRBJ2-6; the match to TRBD1 covers 7 bases. The CDR3 consists of 15 residues. Losses at the gene ends were 6 bases for V and 1 base for J; bases not matched to a gene: 3. The germline V gene encodes CDR1 LGHDT and CDR2 YNNKEL (reference sequence). Written as DNA, the CDR3 is TGTGCCAGCAGGCTGACAGGGTCTGGGGCCAACGTCCTGACTTTC. This gives the protein CASRLTGSGANVLTF.

The chain carries TRBV5-1 and TRBJ1-1, with D possibly matching TRBD1 (5 bases). V was clipped by 4 bases and J by 0 bases, with 16 bases between them. CDR3 size: 16 residues. The germline V gene has CDR1 SGHRS and CDR2 YFSETQ. Here the CDR3 DNA reads TGCGCCAGCAGCCCCGTAGGGTTAGGGGTGAACACTGAAGCTTTCTTT. The encoded protein is CASSPVGLGVNTEAFF.

The chain joins TRBV27 to TRBJ2-7; D possibly corresponds to TRBD2 (5 bases). CDR1 MNHEY and CDR2 SMNVEV come from the germline V gene (reference sequence). The CDR3 is 12 amino acids. The V gene lost 6 bases and the J gene lost 4 bases, with 10 bases spanning the gap. DNA for the CDR3: TGTGCCAGCAGACAGCGGTCTTACGAGCAGTACTTC. It translates to CASRQRSYEQYF.

The chain joins TRBV11-1 to TRBJ1-5, with D hard to call. CDR1 and CDR2 from the germline V gene are SGHAT and FQDESV (reference sequence). V gave up 1 base and J gave up 10 bases, with 11 bases separating them. CDR3 length: 13 residues. CDR3 sequence reads: CASSLGTAGPQHF. The DNA of the CDR3 is TGTGCCAGCAGCTTAGGGACGGCGGGCCCCCAGCATTTT.

The V and J genes are TRBV7-8 and TRBJ2-7; TRBD2 aligns across 13 bases. J was trimmed by 7 bases and V by 3 bases; bases with no gene match: 12. CDR1 is SGHVS, CDR2 FQNEAQ, per germline. The CDR3 sequence is 17 residues long. DNA for the CDR3: TGTGCCAGCAGCTTCGTAGGACTAGCGGGAGCTCTAGGGGAGCAGTACTTC. Translation gives CASSFVGLAGALGEQYF.

The chain combines TRBV7-3 with TRBJ2-3; D might be TRBD1 (5 bases). The germline CDR1 and CDR2 sequences are SGHTA and FQGTGA. Trimming took off 3 bases at V and 0 bases at J, with 10 bases between the two ends. The CDR3 is made up of 15 amino acids. The CDR3 protein is CASSLGQPSTDTQYF. The CDR3 bases are TGTGCCAGCAGCTTGGGGCAGCCTAGCACAGATACGCAGTATTTT.

With respect to this clone: A junction end diverges from the germline sequence, so it may reflect a read error. The chain couples TRBV24-1 to TRBJ2-7; TRBD1 might be the D (6 bases). Germline CDR1 KGHDR, CDR2 SFDVKD. CDR3 length: 12 amino acids. The CDR3 nucleotides read TGTGCCACCAGTGCGCAGGGGTACGGGCAGTACTTC. Protein sequence: CATSAQGYGQYF.

The V gene is TRBV7-3, the J gene TRBJ2-1, with 10 positions matching TRBD2. CDR1 is SGHTA and CDR2 is FQGTGA in the germline V gene. This CDR3 region has 13 residues. The CDR3 nucleotides are TGTGTCCCGCCGGGACTAGCGAACAATGAGCAGTTCTTC. It codes for CVPPGLANNEQFF.

The chain links TRBV20-1 to TRBJ2-2; 8 nucleotides agree with TRBD1. The J segment lost 1 base and the V segment lost 3 bases, leaving 4 bases of the junction unmatched. CDR3 length: 15 amino acids. CDR1 is DFQATT, CDR2 SNEGSKA, per germline (reference sequence). The CDR3 DNA reads TGCAGTGCTAGTAGGGGGACAGGGAACACCGGGGAGCTGTTTTTT. It is translated as CSASRGTGNTGELFF.

The chain combines TRBV11-2 with TRBJ1-1; 7 bases map to TRBD1. Germline V gene lookup returns CDR1 SGHAT and CDR2 FQNNGV. The ends lost 1 base at V and 11 bases at J; junction bases unmatched: 7. CDR3 length: 13 residues. This chain's CDR3 is CASSLAMETGAFF. DNA for the CDR3: TGTGCCAGCAGCTTAGCCATGGAGACAGGGGCTTTCTTT.

The V and J genes are TRBV5-8 and TRBJ2-1, with a weak D call TRBD2 (6 bases). CDR1 and CDR2 from the germline V gene are SGHTS and YDEGEE. Trimming removed 5 bases from V and 4 bases from J, with 13 bases in between. This CDR3 has 14 amino acids. Written as DNA, the CDR3 is TGTGCCAGCAGGGGGATTAGCGGTTACAATGAGCAGTTCTTC. Residues: CASRGISGYNEQFF.

This clone was counted a single time. The chain employs TRBV7-9 and TRBJ2-3, with 8 bases aligning to TRBD2. CDR1 and CDR2 (germline): SEHNR, FQNEAQ (reference sequence). The CDR3 totals 16 residues. J lost 3 bases, V lost 2 bases, and 7 bases had no gene match. CDR3 bases: TGTGCCAGCAGCTTATTTACGGGAGGGCGAACAGATACGCAGTATTTT. Translation gives CASSLFTGGRTDTQYF.

Here the CDR3 DNA reads TGTGCGAGCTCGGAGGCAGCTAGCACAGATACGCAGTATTTT. Its translation: CASSEAASTDTQYF. V and J are TRBV5-8 and TRBJ2-3, with D tentatively TRBD2 (5 bases). The CDR3 loop spans 14 amino acids. CDR1 SGHTS and CDR2 YDEGEE come from the germline V gene.

The chain has TRBV7-2 and TRBJ1-5; TRBD1 matches 8 bases. Germline CDR1 and CDR2: SGHTA and FQGNSA. With 1 base clipped from V and 7 bases from J, the junction kept 3 bases outside the gene matches. The CDR3 consists of 14 residues. CDR3 DNA: TGTGCCAGCAGCTTAGTAACAGGGGGACAGCCCCAGCATTTT. As protein: CASSLVTGGQPQHF.

V is TRBV7-9 and J is TRBJ2-7, with D perhaps TRBD2 (6 bases). The CDR3 loop spans 14 amino acids. The germline V gene encodes CDR1 SEHNR and CDR2 FQNEAQ (reference sequence). Trimming removed 4 bases from V and 5 bases from J, with 15 bases in between. This CDR3 reads CASSSGGVVHEQYF. DNA for the CDR3: TGTGCCAGCAGCTCCGGAGGGGTTGTCCACGAGCAGTACTTC.

V gene TRBV5-1 combines with J gene TRBJ1-2; D remains unclear. Germline loops: CDR1 SGHRS, CDR2 YFSETQ. The CDR3 runs 15 residues. Trimming stripped 0 bases from V and 2 bases from J, with 11 bases between. The CDR3 region has the DNA TGCGCCAGCAGCTTGGCCTCGGGTTTAAACTATGGCTACACCTTC. This codes for CASSLASGLNYGYTF.